A selection of T cell receptor beta chains follows, all from one sample in a study of blood T cell repertoires in COVID-19. Libraries were prepared by immunoSEQ multiplex PCR; TCRdb keeps only in-frame clonotypes and omits some of them. The table lists a few hundred thousand clones, roughly 89% of them singletons, with 10% in the top ten. The sequenced material came from PBMCs or T cells enriched from blood (not recorded which). These receptors originate from a man between 18 and 35 years old with acute COVID-19. Both conserved end residues are part of each CDR3.

j_call v_call cdr3_aa
TRBJ2-5 TRBV5-1 CASSEGTVQETQYF
TRBJ2-4 TRBV4-1 CASSQVHRADIQYF
TRBJ2-7 TRBV28 CASSLGGSSYEQYF
TRBJ1-1 TRBV4-2 CASSQEYLGTEAFF
TRBJ2-7 TRBV2 CASSEGQFYEQYF
TRBJ1-2 TRBV19 CASRGIQTGNYGYTF
TRBJ2-2 TRBV10-1 CASSESTEPNTGELFF
TRBJ1-6 TRBV28 CASSLPASGSPLHF
TRBJ2-7 TRBV5-6 CASSHPAGTSGNEQYF
TRBJ2-3 TRBV5-4 CASSLGGISSTDTQYF
TRBJ2-2 TRBV18 CASSPLALDRGTGELFF
TRBJ1-3 TRBV28 CASRLGAAGGNTIYF
TRBJ2-6 TRBV7-9 CASSPKPGQFFSGANVLTF
TRBJ2-2 TRBV5-1 CASASGSRHTGELFF
TRBJ1-2 TRBV27 CASSLEGVHGYTF
TRBJ1-5 TRBV7-8 CASSPRSPQPQHF
TRBJ1-1 TRBV7-8 CASGQHGAVNTEAFF
TRBJ1-5 TRBV7-6 CACCLGGPGVGQPQHF
TRBJ2-1 TRBV19 CASSILQGGNEQFF
TRBJ2-1 TRBV9 CASSEGQSSYNEQFF
TRBJ2-3 TRBV5-1 CASSLDAGVDTQYF
TRBJ1-5 TRBV19 CASSIRDRGRQPQHF
TRBJ1-4 TRBV6-5 CASSYGAGEYEKLFF
TRBJ2-1 TRBV4-3 CASSQVGGRGRYNEQFF
TRBJ2-7 TRBV9 CASSEGQASYEQYF
TRBJ1-2 TRBV12-3/TRBV12-4 CASSLRANYGYTF